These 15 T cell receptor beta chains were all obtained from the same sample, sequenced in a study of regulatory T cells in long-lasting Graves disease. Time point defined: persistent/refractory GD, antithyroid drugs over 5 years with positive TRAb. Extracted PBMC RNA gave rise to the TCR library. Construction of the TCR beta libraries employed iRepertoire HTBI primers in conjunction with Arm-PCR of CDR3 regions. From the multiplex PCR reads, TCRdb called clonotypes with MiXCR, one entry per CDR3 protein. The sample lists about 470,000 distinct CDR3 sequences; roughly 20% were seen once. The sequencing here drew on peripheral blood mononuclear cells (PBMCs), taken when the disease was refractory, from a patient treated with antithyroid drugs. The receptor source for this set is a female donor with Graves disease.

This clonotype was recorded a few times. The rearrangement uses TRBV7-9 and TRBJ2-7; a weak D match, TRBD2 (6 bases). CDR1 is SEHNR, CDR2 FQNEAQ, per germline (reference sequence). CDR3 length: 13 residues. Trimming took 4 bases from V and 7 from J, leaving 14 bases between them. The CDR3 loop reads CASSWGVLREQYF. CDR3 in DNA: TGTGCCAGCAGCTGGGGGGTCTTGCGGGAGCAGTACTTC.

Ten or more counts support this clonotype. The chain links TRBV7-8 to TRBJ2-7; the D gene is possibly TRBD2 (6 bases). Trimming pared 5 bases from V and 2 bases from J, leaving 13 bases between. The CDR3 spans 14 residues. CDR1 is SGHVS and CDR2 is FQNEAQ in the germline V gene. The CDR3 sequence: CASSHTGLPYEQYF. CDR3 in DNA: TGTGCCAGCAGCCATACAGGACTACCCTACGAGCAGTACTTC.

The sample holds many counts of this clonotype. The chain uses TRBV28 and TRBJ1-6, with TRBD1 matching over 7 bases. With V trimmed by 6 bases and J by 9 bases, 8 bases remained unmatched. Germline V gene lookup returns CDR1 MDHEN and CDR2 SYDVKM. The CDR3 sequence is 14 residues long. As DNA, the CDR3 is TGTGCCAGCAGCTTGACAGGGATAGGTTCACCCCTCCACTTT. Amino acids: CASSLTGIGSPLHF. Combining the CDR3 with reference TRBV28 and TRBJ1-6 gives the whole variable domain DVKVTQSSRYLVKRTGEKVFLECVQDMDHENMFWYRQDPGLGLRLIYFSYDVKMKEKGDIPEGYSVSREKKERFSLILESASTNQTSMYLCASSLTGIGSPLHFGNGTRLTVT.

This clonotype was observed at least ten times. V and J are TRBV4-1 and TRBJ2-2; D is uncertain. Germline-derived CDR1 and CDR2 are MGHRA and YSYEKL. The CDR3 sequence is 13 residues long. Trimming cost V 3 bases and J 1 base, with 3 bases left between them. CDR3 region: CASSHGNTGELFF. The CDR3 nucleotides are TGCGCCAGCAGCCATGGGAACACCGGGGAGCTGTTTTTT.

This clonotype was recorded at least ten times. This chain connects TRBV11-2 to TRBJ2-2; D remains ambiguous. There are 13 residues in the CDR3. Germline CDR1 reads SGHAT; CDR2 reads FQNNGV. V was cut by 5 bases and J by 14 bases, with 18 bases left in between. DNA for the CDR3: TGTGCCAGCAGCCAGACCCAGCCGTCGTCCCTGTTTTTT. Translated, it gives CASSQTQPSSLFF.

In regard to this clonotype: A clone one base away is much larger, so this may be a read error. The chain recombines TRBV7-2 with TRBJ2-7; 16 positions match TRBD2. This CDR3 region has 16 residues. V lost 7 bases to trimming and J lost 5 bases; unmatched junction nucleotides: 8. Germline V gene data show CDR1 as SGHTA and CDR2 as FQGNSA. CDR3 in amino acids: CASNQGGLAGGDEQYF. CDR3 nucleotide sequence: TGTGCCAGCAACCAGGGGGGACTAGCGGGAGGGGACGAGCAGTACTTC.

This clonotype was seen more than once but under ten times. DNA of the CDR3: TGTGCCAGCAGCCCGACGACAGGGTGGGAGACCCAGTACTTC. Its translation is CASSPTTGWETQYF. This chain connects TRBV7-3 to TRBJ2-5; 7 nucleotides match TRBD1. Germline trimming cut 5 bases from V and 5 bases from J; bases unmatched to any gene: 8. The length of the CDR3 is 14 residues. In germline, CDR1 is SGHTA, CDR2 FQGTGA.

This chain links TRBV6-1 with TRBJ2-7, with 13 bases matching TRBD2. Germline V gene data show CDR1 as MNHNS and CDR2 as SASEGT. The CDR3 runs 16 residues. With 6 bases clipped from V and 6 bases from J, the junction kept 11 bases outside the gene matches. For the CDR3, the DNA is TGTGCCAGCAGATCACCTCGGACTAGCGGGAGAGGCGAGCAGTACTTC. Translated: CASRSPRTSGRGEQYF.

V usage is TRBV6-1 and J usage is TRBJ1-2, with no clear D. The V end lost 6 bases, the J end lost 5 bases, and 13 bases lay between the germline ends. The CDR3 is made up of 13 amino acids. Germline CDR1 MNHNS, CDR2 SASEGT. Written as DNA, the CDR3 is TGTGCCAGCAGGGATTCTGGGATATATGGCTACACCTTC. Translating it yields CASRDSGIYGYTF.

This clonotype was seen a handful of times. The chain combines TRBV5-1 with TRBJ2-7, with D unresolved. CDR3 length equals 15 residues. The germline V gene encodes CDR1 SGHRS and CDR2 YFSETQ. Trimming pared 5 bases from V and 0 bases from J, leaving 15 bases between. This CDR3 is CASRSVGQASYEQYF. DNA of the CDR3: TGCGCCAGCAGATCGGTCGGGCAGGCCTCCTACGAGCAGTACTTC.

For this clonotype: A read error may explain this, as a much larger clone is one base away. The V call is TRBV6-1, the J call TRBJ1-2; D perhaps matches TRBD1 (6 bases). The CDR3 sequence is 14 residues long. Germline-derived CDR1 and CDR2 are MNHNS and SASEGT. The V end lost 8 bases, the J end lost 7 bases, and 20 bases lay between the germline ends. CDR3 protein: CASLRRQGIPGYTF. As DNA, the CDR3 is TGTGCCAGCCTTCGTCGGCAGGGGATTCCTGGCTACACCTTC.

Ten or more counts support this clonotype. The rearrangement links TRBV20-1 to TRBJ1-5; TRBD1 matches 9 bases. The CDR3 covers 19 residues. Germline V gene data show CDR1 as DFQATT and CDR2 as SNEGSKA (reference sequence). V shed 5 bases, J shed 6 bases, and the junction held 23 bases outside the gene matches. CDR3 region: CSALGVGQGSRSVGQPQHF. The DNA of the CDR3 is TGCAGTGCTCTGGGGGTAGGACAGGGGTCTAGGTCGGTGGGTCAGCCCCAGCATTTT.

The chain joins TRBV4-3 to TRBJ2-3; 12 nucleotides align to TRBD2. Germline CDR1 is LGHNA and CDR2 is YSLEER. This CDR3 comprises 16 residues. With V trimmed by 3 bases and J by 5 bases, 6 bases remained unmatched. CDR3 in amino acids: CASSQTGLAGRDTQYF. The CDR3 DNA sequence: TGCGCCAGCAGCCAGACAGGACTAGCGGGAAGAGATACGCAGTATTTT.

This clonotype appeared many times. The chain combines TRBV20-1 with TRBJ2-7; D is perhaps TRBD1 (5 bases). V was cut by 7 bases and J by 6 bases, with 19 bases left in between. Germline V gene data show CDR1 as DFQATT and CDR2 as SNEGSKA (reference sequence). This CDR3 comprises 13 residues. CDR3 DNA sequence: TGCAGTGGAAACGTTCAGGGTCGAGGCGAGCAGTACTTC. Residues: CSGNVQGRGEQYF.

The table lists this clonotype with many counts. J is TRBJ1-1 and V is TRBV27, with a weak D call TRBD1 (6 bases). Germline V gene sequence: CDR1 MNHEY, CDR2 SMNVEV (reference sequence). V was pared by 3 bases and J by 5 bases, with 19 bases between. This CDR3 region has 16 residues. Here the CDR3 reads CASSFSGVPERTEAFF. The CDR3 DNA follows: TGTGCCAGCAGTTTTTCAGGGGTCCCGGAAAGGACTGAAGCTTTCTTT.